The T cell receptor beta chain described here comes from a study of cytomegalovirus exposure and HLA in healthy donors. The sample holds one count of this clone. The PCR employed 60 Vbeta primers together with 13 Jbeta primers. Sequenced by immunoSEQ multiplex PCR; TCRdb stores in-frame clones only, minus some. The sample holds 170,000 or so clones; roughly four fifths are singletons and the top ten take around 5%. The V gene end was trimmed by 6 bases and the J gene end by 8 bases; junction bases not matched to a gene: 7. This CDR3 is 14 amino acids long. CDR1 is MNHEY, CDR2 SMNVEV, per germline (reference sequence).

This rearrangement joins TRBV27 to TRBJ1-6; 7 bases are shared with TRBD1. This clonotype was obtained from a man younger than 35 in good health and CMV-seronegative. Sequenced input: PBMCs. The CDR3 sequence is CASRQGQFYSPLHF. In DNA, the CDR3 is TGTGCCAGCAGACAGGGGCAATTCTATTCACCCCTCCACTTT.